These T cell receptor beta chains were read from a single sample in a study of shared clonotypes between healthy human individuals. The method was immunoSEQ multiplex PCR; TCRdb's version includes in-frame clones alone and lacks a portion of them. The data contain approximately 1.4 million clones, approximately 98% of them seen just once; the ten biggest clones take up about 0.45%. What was sequenced was naive CD4+ T cells sorted from blood. Every receptor here comes from a man in his thirties or forties in good health. CDR3s include the opening cysteine and the closing phenylalanine or tryptophan. Fields, in order: CDR3 protein, CDR3 DNA, V gene, clone size, D gene, J gene. The D gene is left open where the match is weak. Some rows mark clone size as missing; the rest say once, few, many or name a class of expanded clone.

CASSSAHRTYEQYF TGTGCCAGCAGCTCGGCACACAGAACCTACGAGCAGTACTTC TRBV13 . . TRBJ2-7
CASSSGMLREADTGELFF TGTGCCAGCAGTTCCGGCATGCTCCGGGAAGCGGACACCGGGGAGCTGTTTTTT TRBV28 . . TRBJ2-2
CASSLTGNTEAFF TGTGCCAGCAGTTTGACAGGGAACACTGAAGCTTTCTTT TRBV6-5 . . TRBJ1-1
CASSPRGGSYEQYF TGCGCCAGCAGCCCGAGGGGGGGATCCTACGAGCAGTACTTC TRBV5-1 . . TRBJ2-7
CASSQQAGGPYEQYF TGTGCCAGCAGTCAACAAGCGGGAGGGCCCTACGAGCAGTACTTC TRBV25-1 . TRBD2 TRBJ2-7
CASSSDSGVWIDTQYF TGTGCCAGCAGCTCGGACTCCGGTGTTTGGATTGATACGCAGTATTTT TRBV5-5 once . TRBJ2-3
CASSVSAGSYEQYF TGTGCCAGCAGCGTGAGTGCAGGGAGCTACGAGCAGTACTTC TRBV9 . . TRBJ2-7
CASSFYSGIVLGETQYF TGTGCCAGCAGCTTTTATAGCGGAATCGTTTTAGGAGAGACCCAGTACTTC TRBV7-2 . . TRBJ2-5
CASSVDPPLGLAETQYF TGTGCCAGCAGCGTAGACCCCCCCTTGGGACTAGCGGAGACCCAGTACTTC TRBV9 . TRBD2 TRBJ2-5
CACQGLARQYF TGTGCCTGTCAGGGACTAGCCAGGCAGTACTTC TRBV30 . TRBD2 TRBJ2-7
CASSQVKGLAGYNEQFF TGTGCCAGCAGCCAAGTGAAGGGACTAGCGGGCTACAATGAGCAGTTCTTC TRBV14 . TRBD2 TRBJ2-1
CAISEITRFGNGYTF TGTGCCATCAGTGAAATTACAAGGTTCGGGAATGGCTACACCTTC TRBV10-3 . . TRBJ1-2
CASSLGARVPNTEAFF TGTGCCAGCAGCCTAGGGGCCAGAGTCCCGAACACTGAAGCTTTCTTT TRBV6-6 . . TRBJ1-1
CSGLSGQETQYF TGCAGCGGCCTTAGCGGTCAAGAGACCCAGTACTTC TRBV29-1 . . TRBJ2-5
CASGTSGHNEQFF TGTGCCAGTGGGACTAGCGGACACAATGAGCAGTTCTTC TRBV7-9 . TRBD2 TRBJ2-1
CATSWGLAGGPDTGELFF TGTGCCACCAGCTGGGGACTAGCGGGAGGGCCGGACACCGGGGAGCTGTTTTTT TRBV15 . TRBD2 TRBJ2-2
CASSDGDSGSRVTDTQYF TGTGCCAGCAGCGACGGAGATAGCGGGAGCAGGGTTACAGATACGCAGTATTTT TRBV7-3 . TRBD2 TRBJ2-3
CASSRTGGASNEKLFF TGTGCCAGCAGTCGGACAGGGGGCGCTTCTAATGAAAAACTGTTTTTT TRBV28 . TRBD1 TRBJ1-4
CASSPLARTSPSTDTQYF TGTGCCAGCAGTCCTCTGGCTCGGACTAGCCCTAGCACAGATACGCAGTATTTT TRBV6-4 . TRBD2 TRBJ2-3
CASSLLGTGSNQPQHF TGTGCCAGCAGTTTATTGGGGACAGGGTCCAATCAGCCCCAGCATTTT TRBV28 . TRBD1 TRBJ1-5
CASSDPRYGRGSYNEQFF TGTGCCAGCAGTGATCCTCGCTACGGTAGGGGCTCCTACAATGAGCAGTTCTTC TRBV25-1 . . TRBJ2-1
CASSFSVLNEQFF TGCGCCAGCAGCTTTAGCGTCCTCAATGAGCAGTTCTTC TRBV5-1 once . TRBJ2-1
CATSRRGLSGTDTQYF TGTGCCACCAGCAGAAGAGGGTTATCTGGCACAGATACGCAGTATTTT TRBV15 . . TRBJ2-3
CASSVAGLAGDTQYF TGTGCCAGCAGCGTAGCTGGACTAGCAGGGGATACGCAGTATTTT TRBV9 . TRBD2 TRBJ2-3
CASSPQTSGVFYEQYF TGTGCCAGCAGCCCGCAAACTAGCGGGGTCTTCTACGAGCAGTACTTC TRBV14 once TRBD2 TRBJ2-7
CASSSGGRGSEQYF TGTGCCAGCAGTTCCGGGGGTCGGGGTTCCGAGCAGTACTTC TRBV27 . . TRBJ2-7
CASSQRLAGEGTGELFF TGTGCCAGCAGCCAGCGACTAGCGGGAGAAGGAACCGGGGAGCTGTTTTTT TRBV4-2 . TRBD2 TRBJ2-2
CASSPPSRVNEQFF TGTGCCAGCTCACCACCGTCCAGGGTAAATGAGCAGTTCTTC TRBV18 . . TRBJ2-1
CASSPGGTRETQYF TGTGCCAGCAGTCCAGGGGGTACCCGAGAGACCCAGTACTTC TRBV28 . TRBD1 TRBJ2-5
CAISETDRPGGYTF TGTGCCATCAGTGAGACGGACAGGCCGGGGGGCTACACCTTC TRBV10-3 . TRBD1 TRBJ1-2
CSVYLGAGAGNTIYF TGCAGCGTTTACTTGGGGGCAGGGGCTGGAAACACCATATATTTT TRBV29-1 . . TRBJ1-3
CASSLEWGSPEQYF TGCGCCAGCAGCTTGGAGTGGGGGTCCCCAGAGCAGTACTTC TRBV5-1 . . TRBJ2-7
CARRHLGLRNPRSGLDTQYF TGTGCCAGAAGACACCTCGGGCTGCGCAACCCGCGCAGCGGACTGGATACGCAGTATTTT TRBV5-3 . . TRBJ2-3
CASSLGGGPEAFF TGTGCCAGCAGTTTAGGGGGAGGCCCCGAAGCTTTCTTT TRBV28 . . TRBJ1-1
CASSTSGSGYNEQFF TGTGCCAGCAGCACCAGCGGGAGCGGTTACAATGAGCAGTTCTTC TRBV9 once TRBD2 TRBJ2-1
CASSVHRGQETQYF TGCGCCAGCAGCGTGCACAGGGGCCAAGAGACCCAGTACTTC TRBV5-1 . TRBD1 TRBJ2-5
CASSLGVGEQYF TGCGCCAGCAGCTTGGGGGTAGGCGAGCAGTACTTC TRBV5-1 . . TRBJ2-7
CASSFAGPLHYEQYF TGTGCCAGCAGTTTCGCCGGTCCCCTCCACTACGAGCAGTACTTC TRBV28 . . TRBJ2-7
CASSPTGNQPQHF TGTGCCAGCAGCCCGACAGGGAATCAGCCCCAGCATTTT TRBV7-9 . TRBD1 TRBJ1-5
CASSERVTGTDTQYF TGCGCCAGCAGTGAACGCGTGACGGGCACAGATACGCAGTATTTT TRBV10-1 . . TRBJ2-3
CASSLSLTNTGELFF TGTGCCAGCAGTTTATCACTCACGAACACCGGGGAGCTGTTTTTT TRBV27 . . TRBJ2-2